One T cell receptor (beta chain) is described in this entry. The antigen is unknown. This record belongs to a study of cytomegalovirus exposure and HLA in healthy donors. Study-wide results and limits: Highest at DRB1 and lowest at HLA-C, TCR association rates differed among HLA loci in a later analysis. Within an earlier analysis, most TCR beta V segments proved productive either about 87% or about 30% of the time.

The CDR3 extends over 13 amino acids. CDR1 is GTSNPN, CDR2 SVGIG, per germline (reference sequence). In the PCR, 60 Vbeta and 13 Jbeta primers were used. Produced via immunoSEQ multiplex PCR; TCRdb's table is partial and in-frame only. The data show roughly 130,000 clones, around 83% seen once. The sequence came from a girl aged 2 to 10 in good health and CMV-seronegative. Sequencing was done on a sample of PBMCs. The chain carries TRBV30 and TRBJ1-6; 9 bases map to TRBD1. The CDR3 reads CAGRDRDNSPLHF. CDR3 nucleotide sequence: TGTGCGGGCCGGGACAGGGATAATTCACCCCTCCACTTT.